The clone carrying this T cell receptor beta chain occurred once. This sample is part of a study of blood T cell repertoires in COVID-19. Study background: COVID-19 samples from acute and convalescent phases originated in the United States, Italy and Spain.

The authors' processing: Reference gene primers were amplified, and this amplification served to estimate nucleated cell counts. TCRdb's copy holds only in-frame clones and misses some; the assay was immunoSEQ multiplex PCR. Clonal size and the V and J genes are those of that table, whereas D and trimming came from the DNA. The sample consists of 130,000 to 150,000 clones, 60% to 80% of them appearing once. Sequenced: peripheral blood. The source is a man between 50 and 59 years old with active or convalescent COVID-19.

This chain's CDR3 is CASSKGLVTDTQYF. The CDR3, as DNA: TGTGCCAGCAGCAAAGGACTAGTCACAGATACGCAGTATTTT. The chain joins TRBV7-2 to TRBJ2-3; 7 nucleotides agree with TRBD2. The CDR3 is made up of 14 amino acids. Trimming removed 5 bases from V and 2 bases from J; junction bases left unmatched: 4. Per germline, CDR1 SGHTA and CDR2 FQGNSA.